These T cell receptor beta chains were read from a single sample in a study of shared clonotypes between healthy human individuals. Sequencing used immunoSEQ multiplex PCR; TCRdb keeps in-frame clones, though not all of them. The repertoire consists of over a million clones, with roughly 96% occurring once and the leading ten covering over 1%. Sequenced input: naive CD4+ T cells sorted from blood. Source of these receptors: a man aged 30-40 years in good health. Each CDR3 is given with its conserved first and last residue. The order of the fields is V gene, J gene, D gene, clone size, CDR3 DNA, CDR3 protein. The D gene is left open where the match is weak. Rows may omit the clone size; those that give it use once, few, many or a size class.

V gene: TRBV15; J gene: TRBJ2-1; D gene: TRBD2; clone size: NA; CDR3 DNA: TGTGCCACCAGCAGTAAGAAGGGACTAGCCTACAATGAGCAGTTCTTC; CDR3 protein: CATSSKKGLAYNEQFF
V gene: TRBV7-9; J gene: TRBJ1-5; D gene: TRBD1; clone size: NA; CDR3 DNA: TGTGCCAGCAGCTTAGGGAGGGGGCGCGGGGATCAGCCCCAGCATTTT; CDR3 protein: CASSLGRGRGDQPQHF
V gene: TRBV6-1; J gene: TRBJ1-5; D gene: NA; clone size: NA; CDR3 DNA: TGTGCCAGCAGTGAAGGCACAGGTTCCCAGCCCCAGCATTTT; CDR3 protein: CASSEGTGSQPQHF
V gene: TRBV5-1; J gene: TRBJ2-5; D gene: NA; clone size: NA; CDR3 DNA: TGCGCCAGCAGCTTGGTCCCAGACCAAGAGACCCAGTACTTC; CDR3 protein: CASSLVPDQETQYF
V gene: TRBV2; J gene: TRBJ1-1; D gene: TRBD1; clone size: NA; CDR3 DNA: TGTGCCAGCAGTAAGGACAGGGAGGCCACTGAAGCTTTCTTT; CDR3 protein: CASSKDREATEAFF
V gene: TRBV14; J gene: TRBJ2-3; D gene: NA; clone size: NA; CDR3 DNA: TGTGCCAGCAGCCCCAGATCTAGCACAGATACGCAGTATTTT; CDR3 protein: CASSPRSSTDTQYF
V gene: TRBV9; J gene: TRBJ2-2; D gene: NA; clone size: NA; CDR3 DNA: TGTGCCAGCAGCGTAGGAGCAAACACCGGGGAGCTGTTTTTT; CDR3 protein: CASSVGANTGELFF
V gene: TRBV5-1; J gene: TRBJ1-4; D gene: TRBD1; clone size: NA; CDR3 DNA: TGCGCCAGCAGCTTGGAACGGGACAGGGGGGAAAAACTGTTTTTT; CDR3 protein: CASSLERDRGEKLFF
V gene: TRBV7-9; J gene: TRBJ1-4; D gene: NA; clone size: NA; CDR3 DNA: TGTGCCAGCAGCTTAGCGACCGGAGGTCCGAATGAAAAACTGTTTTTT; CDR3 protein: CASSLATGGPNEKLFF
V gene: TRBV11-2; J gene: TRBJ2-1; D gene: TRBD1; clone size: NA; CDR3 DNA: TGTGCCAGCATTCTGGGACAGGGGACCTCTGTTGAGCAGTTCTTC; CDR3 protein: CASILGQGTSVEQFF
V gene: TRBV6-5; J gene: TRBJ2-6; D gene: NA; clone size: NA; CDR3 DNA: TGTGCCAGCAGTGCAAGCTCTGGGGCCAACGTCCTGACTTTC; CDR3 protein: CASSASSGANVLTF
V gene: TRBV7-2; J gene: TRBJ2-1; D gene: TRBD1; clone size: NA; CDR3 DNA: TGTGCCAGCAGCCAATCCAACAGGGGCAATGAGCAGTTCTTC; CDR3 protein: CASSQSNRGNEQFF
V gene: TRBV28; J gene: TRBJ2-5; D gene: NA; clone size: NA; CDR3 DNA: TGTGCCAGCAGTGAGCAGAGGCCCCAAGAGACCCAGTACTTC; CDR3 protein: CASSEQRPQETQYF
V gene: TRBV5-1; J gene: TRBJ1-4; D gene: NA; clone size: once; CDR3 DNA: TGCGCCAGCAGCGCGGAGGGGGCAACTAATGAAAAACTGTTTTTT; CDR3 protein: CASSAEGATNEKLFF